This T cell receptor beta chain comes out of a study of CD8+ T cells in alopecia areata. Once RNA had been extracted, it was reverse transcribed into cDNA to act as the sequencing template. Measured with immunoSEQ multiplex PCR; TCRdb has only the in-frame clones, and not every one. This table holds about 180,000 clones, about 51% found once. Looked up from germline, CDR1 is SNHLY and CDR2 is FYNNEI. CDR3 length: 13 amino acids. V dropped 10 bases and J dropped 1; count of bases not matched to a gene: 6. Points on this clone: Its target is unknown.

Whole-study results and caveats: The presence of one nonresponder keeps the tie between baseline CD8+ expansion and response uncertain. Scalp and blood retained many expanded lesional clones during tofacitinib.

Treatment in this sample: oral pan-JAK inhibitor, 5-10 mg twice daily. The material sequenced was CD8+ T cells sorted from blood, taken at week 52, from a patient treated with tofacitinib. V is TRBV2 and J is TRBJ2-5, with 7 positions matching TRBD2. This receptor was identified in a human donor with alopecia areata. The CDR3 DNA reads as TGTGCCATCCAAGCGGGGATCCAAGAGACCCAGTACTTC. Its protein product is CAIQAGIQETQYF. Based on the CDR3 plus reference TRBV2 and TRBJ2-5, the full variable domain is EPEVTQTPSHQVTQMGQEVILRCVPISNHLYFYWYRQILGQKVEFLVSFYNNEISEKSEIFDDQFSVERPDGSNFTLKIRSTKLEDSAMYFCAIQAGIQETQYFGPGTRLLVL.